Listed here are 8 T cell receptor beta chains from one sample, sequenced in a study of cytomegalovirus exposure and HLA in healthy donors. The PCR made use of 60 Vbeta and 13 Jbeta primers. This table comes from immunoSEQ multiplex PCR, and its TCRdb copy is limited to in-frame clones, with some not included. The table includes roughly 200,000 clones, roughly 74% detected once. Source material: PBMCs. These receptors were collected from a woman aged 25-40 years in good health and CMV-seronegative.

V usage is TRBV2 and J usage is TRBJ2-5; 8 nucleotides agree with TRBD1. The J call may be faulty, since TRBJ2-7 better matches the DNA end. The CDR3 covers 14 residues. Germline V lookup: CDR1 SNHLY, CDR2 FYNNEI. Here the CDR3 reads CASSPPGGGYEQYF. In nucleotides, the CDR3 is TGTGCCAGCAGTCCTCCAGGGGGCGGATACGAGCAGTACTTC.

The V call is TRBV7-3, the J call TRBJ2-6; 7 bases match TRBD1. The germline V gene has CDR1 SGHTA and CDR2 FQGTGA. This CDR3 is 17 amino acids long. The J segment lost 2 bases and the V segment lost 2 bases, leaving 6 bases of the junction unmatched. The chain's CDR3 is CASSLGMQGAGANVLTF. The CDR3 DNA is TGTGCCAGCAGCTTAGGGATGCAGGGGGCTGGGGCCAACGTCCTGACTTTC.

This chain uses TRBV6-6 with TRBJ2-4; 7 bases map to TRBD1. Germline V gene lookup returns CDR1 MNHNY and CDR2 SVGAGI (reference sequence). The trim removed 4 bases at V and 3 bases at J, leaving 3 bases unmatched. The CDR3 extends over 14 amino acids. CDR3 nucleotide sequence: TGTGCCAGCAGTTTCCAGGGGGACAAAAACATTCAGTACTTC. As protein: CASSFQGDKNIQYF.

V usage is TRBV19 and J usage is TRBJ2-1; TRBD1 matches 7 bases. The V segment lost 8 bases and the J segment 5 bases; nucleotides outside the gene matches: 18. The CDR3 spans 17 residues. Per germline, CDR1 LNHDA and CDR2 SQIVND (reference sequence). The CDR3 DNA sequence: TGTGCCAGTCGAAGACAGGGACCGATGGAAAGGGACAATGAGCAGTTCTTC. Translating it yields CASRRQGPMERDNEQFF.

This chain uses TRBV27 with TRBJ1-1; unclear D gene. The CDR3 has 14 residues. V was pared by 0 bases and J by 2 bases, with 7 bases between. CDR1 and CDR2 from the germline V gene are MNHEY and SMNVEV (reference sequence). In nucleotides, the CDR3 is TGTGCCAGCAGTTTATCGCCGGTTAACACTGAAGCTTTCTTT. This sequence encodes CASSLSPVNTEAFF.

This clone was seen only once. The rearrangement links TRBV19 to TRBJ2-5, with TRBD1 matching over 8 bases. V shed 5 bases, J shed 5 bases, and the junction held 7 bases outside the gene matches. The CDR3 runs 14 residues. Germline values: CDR1 LNHDA, CDR2 SQIVND (reference sequence). This chain's CDR3 is CASSGQGATETQYF. The CDR3, as DNA: TGTGCCAGTAGTGGGCAGGGGGCAACGGAGACCCAGTACTTC.

V and J are TRBV29-1 and TRBJ1-1, with unresolved D. Trimming removed 7 bases from V and 6 bases from J, with 12 bases in between. CDR3 length: 11 amino acids. Germline assignment: CDR1 SQVTM and CDR2 ANQGSEA. The CDR3 here is CSALISPEAFF. CDR3 DNA: TGCAGCGCCCTCATAAGCCCTGAAGCTTTCTTT.

This clone was detected a few times. The CDR3 here is CASRGTTNYGYTF. The CDR3, as DNA: TGTGCCTCCAGGGGGACCACTAACTATGGCTACACCTTC. This chain connects TRBV2 to TRBJ1-2, with 7 positions matching TRBD1. V trimming: 11 bases; J trimming: 0 bases; junction bases outside the gene matches: 6. CDR1 and CDR2 from the germline V gene are SNHLY and FYNNEI. The CDR3 sequence is 13 residues long.